These 21 T cell receptor beta chains share one sample of origin, sequenced in a study of response to subunit inactivated influenza vaccine (dated by TCRdb to 2017 to 2018). Preparation of the library involved RT-PCR. The reads were generated on an Illumina HiSeq 2500. TCRdb passed the public sequencing reads through fastp at Q25 and MiXCR, retaining productive beta sequences. Rows matching on CDR3 protein sequence are summarized as one entry with the most common DNA and genes. For this sample there are roughly 700,000 distinct CDR3 sequences; about 15% appear just once. The ten largest clonotypes hold roughly 6.4% of the sample. Source: PBMCs from blood, taken 14 days before vaccination. The receptors derive from a man aged 50 to 59 who received an inactivated influenza vaccine. Donor details come from another sample of the same person, matched by shared clones.

The CDR3 nucleotides are TGCGCCAGCAGCTTTCCTCCGGGACAGGGGGCACCGGGGGCCAACGTCCTGACTTTC. Its protein is CASSFPPGQGAPGANVLTF. J is TRBJ2-6 and V is TRBV5-1; TRBD1 aligns across 12 bases. The germline V gene encodes CDR1 SGHRS and CDR2 YFSETQ. Trimming took 2 bases from V and 4 from J; bases not matched to a gene: 10. The CDR3 is 19 residues long.

V is TRBV3-1 and J is TRBJ1-6; D gene ambiguous. V was pared by 2 bases and J by 10 bases, with 9 bases between. CDR1 is LGHDT, CDR2 YNNKEL, per germline (reference sequence). This CDR3 has 13 residues. This CDR3 is CASSQNRESPLHF. As DNA, the CDR3 is TGTGCCAGCAGCCAAAATCGGGAATCACCCCTCCACTTT.

This clonotype came up many times. V is TRBV12-3 or TRBV12-4 and J is TRBJ2-5; TRBD1 matches 8 bases. The trim removed 3 bases at V and 2 bases at J, leaving 2 bases unmatched. The CDR3 sequence is 14 residues long. The CDR3 bases are TGTGCCAGCAGTTTCGGGACAGGACAAGAGACCCAGTACTTC. It translates to CASSFGTGQETQYF.

This clonotype was seen a few times. The rearrangement uses TRBV29-1 and TRBJ2-5; 7 bases align to TRBD2. Germline CDR1 is SQVTM and CDR2 is ANQGSEA. This CDR3 is 16 amino acids long. With 4 bases clipped from V and 1 base from J, the junction kept 12 bases outside the gene matches. The CDR3 protein is CSVVGGLGLPQETQYF. Written as DNA, the CDR3 is TGCAGCGTTGTGGGGGGTTTGGGACTACCCCAAGAGACCCAGTACTTC. The full variable domain, completed using reference TRBV29-1 and TRBJ2-5, is SAVISQKPSRDICQRGTSLTIQCQVDSQVTMMFWYRQQPGQSLTLIATANQGSEATYESGFVIDKFPISRPNLTFSTLTVSNMSPEDSSIYLCSVVGGLGLPQETQYFGPGTRLLVL.

The chain joins TRBV6-2 or TRBV6-3 to TRBJ2-7; no clear D gene. The CDR3 is 14 residues long. Per the germline V gene, CDR1 is MNHEY and CDR2 is SVGEGT. V dropped 2 bases and J dropped 3 bases, with 11 bases sitting between them. The CDR3 DNA sequence: TGTGCCAGCAGTTACCTGGACGGCTTCTACGAGCAGTACTTC. Translation gives CASSYLDGFYEQYF.

V usage is TRBV5-5 and J usage is TRBJ2-2; TRBD1 is a possible D gene (7 bases). Trimming removed 0 bases at V and 4 bases at J, with 13 bases between. The germline CDR1 and CDR2 sequences are SGHKS and YYEKEE (reference sequence). The CDR3 extends over 16 amino acids. CDR3 protein: CASSLAGGGGTGELFF. CDR3 DNA: TGTGCCAGCAGCTTGGCCGGAGGGGGCGGCACCGGGGAGCTGTTTTTT.

There are a few counts of this clonotype. The chain carries TRBV7-3 and TRBJ2-3; 9 bases line up with TRBD2. Germline CDR1 and CDR2: SGHTA and FQGTGA. There are 19 residues in the CDR3. With V trimmed by 3 bases and J by 1 base, 14 bases remained unmatched. The CDR3 region has the DNA TGTGCCAGCAGCTTGGGGCGGGGGGGGTTGGCGGCCCGCACAGATACGCAGTATTTT. Its protein product is CASSLGRGGLAARTDTQYF.

A few counts support this clonotype. V gene TRBV4-1 combines with J gene TRBJ2-1; a possible D gene is TRBD2 (6 bases). The germline V gene has CDR1 MGHRA and CDR2 YSYEKL. With 5 bases removed from V and 2 bases from J, the gap between germline ends came to 13 bases. The length of the CDR3 is 15 residues. The CDR3 DNA reads as TGCGCCAGCAGCGCGGGGCAGCGCCCCTACAATGAGCAGTTCTTC. Protein sequence: CASSAGQRPYNEQFF.

The rearrangement uses TRBV5-1 and TRBJ2-7; D is undetermined. The CDR3 length is 15 residues. Between the trimmed V and J ends, which lost 0 bases and 3 bases, there was a span of 13 bases. The V gene's germline CDR1 is SGHRS and CDR2 YFSETQ. CDR3 sequence (DNA): TGCGCCAGCAGCTTGGCCCCGGGTTTAAACTACGAGCAGTACTTC. As protein: CASSLAPGLNYEQYF.

The chain recombines TRBV20-1 with TRBJ2-3; possible D gene TRBD2, 5 bases. Trimming removed 0 bases from V and 9 bases from J, with 13 bases in between. The germline gives CDR1 DFQATT, CDR2 SNEGSKA (reference sequence). This CDR3 is built from 13 residues. The CDR3 loop reads CSARETSGVTQYF. CDR3 nucleotide sequence: TGCAGTGCTAGAGAGACGAGCGGAGTAACGCAGTATTTT.

There are many counts of this clonotype. The chain links TRBV12-3 or TRBV12-4 to TRBJ1-2, with D perhaps matching TRBD1 (6 bases). Trimming removed 8 bases at V and 4 bases at J, with 11 bases between. This CDR3 spans 12 amino acids. In nucleotides, the CDR3 is TGTGCCAGCGGGGGGCCAGGCTATGGCTACACCTTC. The encoded protein is CASGGPGYGYTF.

Regarding this clonotype: With a much larger clone just one base away, this may be a read error. The CDR3 protein is CASSENQETQYF. CDR3 in DNA: TGTGCCAGCAGCGAAAACCAAGAGACCCAGTACTTC. This chain uses TRBV9 with TRBJ2-5; D unclear. Between the trimmed V and J ends, which lost 3 bases and 0 bases, there was a span of 3 bases. The CDR3 covers 12 residues. Germline CDR1 reads SGDLS; CDR2 reads YYNGEE.

This clonotype was seen a handful of times. The chain has TRBV7-9 and TRBJ2-2, with 8 bases that match TRBD2. V lost 8 bases, J lost 3 bases, and 11 bases stayed unmatched. The CDR3 loop spans 16 amino acids. In germline, CDR1 is SEHNR, CDR2 FQNEAQ (reference sequence). CDR3: CASLRGAGGDTGELFF. In DNA, the CDR3 is TGTGCCAGCCTCCGAGGGGCGGGAGGCGACACCGGGGAGCTGTTTTTT.

This chain links TRBV25-1 with TRBJ1-4; D remains unclear. This CDR3 contains 15 residues. The V and J ends lost 1 base and 3 bases respectively, with 9 bases between them. CDR1 MGHDK and CDR2 SYGVNS come from the germline V gene. The CDR3 bases are TGTGCCAGCAGTGAATGGACGGAGGCTAATGAAAAACTGTTTTTT. The encoded protein is CASSEWTEANEKLFF. Complete variable domain (other parts from reference TRBV25-1 and TRBJ1-4): EADIYQTPRYLVIGTGKKITLECSQTMGHDKMYWYQQDPGMELHLIHYSYGVNSTEKGDLSSESTVSRIRTEHFPLTLESARPSHTSQYLCASSEWTEANEKLFFGSGTQLSVL.

The rearrangement uses TRBV6-2 or TRBV6-3 and TRBJ2-3, with a possible D match to TRBD2 (6 bases). Trimming pared 2 bases from V and 6 bases from J, leaving 15 bases between. Germline lookup yields CDR1 MNHEY and CDR2 SVGEGT. This CDR3 has 15 residues. CDR3 residues: CASSYRETFGDTQYF. DNA for the CDR3: TGTGCCAGCAGTTACCGGGAGACCTTCGGGGATACGCAGTATTTT.

The chain combines TRBV15 with TRBJ1-6; D is uncertain. The germline gives CDR1 LNHNV, CDR2 YYDKDF (reference sequence). V lost 0 bases and J 7 bases, leaving 7 bases between the germline ends. CDR3 length equals 14 residues. The CDR3 coding sequence is TGTGCCACCAGCAGAGATGTGGGGAATTCACCCCTCCACTTT. It yields the protein CATSRDVGNSPLHF.

V is TRBV20-1 and J is TRBJ2-5; weak D call: TRBD1 (6 bases). This CDR3 is built from 14 residues. The V gene lost 5 bases and the J gene lost 5 bases, with 18 bases spanning the gap. From germline, CDR1 is DFQATT and CDR2 SNEGSKA (reference sequence). Here the CDR3 reads CSARGVRGRETQYF. CDR3 in DNA: TGCAGTGCTCGTGGGGTCAGGGGAAGGGAGACCCAGTACTTC.

There are a few counts of this clonotype. The chain uses TRBV2 and TRBJ2-3, with 10 positions matching TRBD2. This CDR3 has 16 amino acids. Germline assignment: CDR1 SNHLY and CDR2 FYNNEI. The J segment lost 4 bases and the V segment lost 5 bases, leaving 9 bases of the junction unmatched. The CDR3 loop reads CASSRRTSGNSDTQYF. CDR3 bases: TGTGCCAGCAGTAGGCGGACTAGCGGTAACTCAGATACGCAGTATTTT.

This clonotype occurred a few times. The chain has TRBV12-3 or TRBV12-4 and TRBJ1-6, with D possibly being TRBD1 (5 bases). The V and J ends lost 3 bases and 8 bases respectively, with 11 bases between them. The CDR3 runs to 14 residues. The CDR3 region has the DNA TGTGCCAGCAGTTTCGGGGGATTGGATTCACCCCTCCACTTT. Translated: CASSFGGLDSPLHF.

J is TRBJ1-1 and V is TRBV7-9, with 7 bases lining up with TRBD1. The V gene end was trimmed by 5 bases and the J gene end by 2 bases; junction bases not matched to a gene: 8. The V gene's germline CDR1 is SEHNR and CDR2 FQNEAQ (reference sequence). The CDR3 is made up of 15 amino acids. CDR3 sequence reads: CASSLSDRVNTEAFF. In DNA, the CDR3 is TGTGCCAGCAGCCTAAGCGACAGGGTTAACACTGAAGCTTTCTTT.

This sequence joins TRBV25-1 and TRBJ1-1, with D maybe TRBD1 (5 bases). CDR3 length: 13 residues. Trimming took off 1 base at V and 4 bases at J, with 7 bases between the two ends. From germline, CDR1 is MGHDK and CDR2 SYGVNS. Written as DNA, the CDR3 is TGTGCCAGCAGTGAATTGGGGGTCACTGAAGCTTTCTTT. It codes for CASSELGVTEAFF. Supplemented by reference TRBV25-1 and TRBJ1-1, the full variable domain reads EADIYQTPRYLVIGTGKKITLECSQTMGHDKMYWYQQDPGMELHLIHYSYGVNSTEKGDLSSESTVSRIRTEHFPLTLESARPSHTSQYLCASSELGVTEAFFGQGTRLTVV.